The following is a T cell receptor (beta chain) sequence with its context. Its antigen is not known. These data come from a study of OX40 agonist ivuxolimab in advanced cancers. Study overall: Patients were treated with intravenous ivuxolimab, dosed at 0.01 to 10 mg/kg and infused every 2 weeks.

The V gene's germline CDR1 is LNHDA and CDR2 SQIVND (reference sequence). The trim removed 4 bases at V and 7 bases at J, leaving 16 bases unmatched. This CDR3 has 18 residues. This table comes from immunoSEQ multiplex PCR, and its TCRdb copy is limited to in-frame clones, with some not included. The sample holds almost 90,000 clones, 85% to 90% seen once. Study-wide results and caveats: Dose levels from 0.1 to 3.0 mg/kg saw CD4+ and CD8+ blood T cells expand clonally by week 6. On average, a greater number of expanded clones characterised CD8+ T cells relative to CD4+.

The rearrangement links TRBV19 to TRBJ2-2; 9 bases fit TRBD2. The input for sequencing was CD4+ or CD8+ T cells sorted from blood, taken in a trial of the OX40 agonist ivuxolimab. The receptor's source is an adult with an advanced solid tumor such as melanoma, head and neck, liver or kidney cancer. The CDR3 DNA sequence: TGTGCCAGTAGTACCGGCACGGGCGGGGGGGCCGGCGGCGGGGAGCTGTTTTTT. Protein sequence: CASSTGTGGGAGGGELFF. The entire variable domain, with the rest obtained from reference TRBV19 and TRBJ2-2, is as follows: DGGITQSPKYLFRKEGQNVTLSCEQNLNHDAMYWYRQDPGQGLRLIYYSQIVNDFQKGDIAEGYSVSREKKESFPLTVTSAQKNPTAFYLCASSTGTGGGAGGGELFFGEGSRLTVL.